A selection of T cell receptor beta chains follows, all from one sample in a study of cytomegalovirus exposure and HLA in healthy donors. Profiling relied on immunoSEQ multiplex PCR, and the TCRdb table lists in-frame clones only, not all of them. The table has under 130,000 clones, about three quarters seen once; the top ten hold 6.5% to 9.5%. Material for sequencing was PBMCs. These receptors were collected from a woman in her forties in good health and CMV-seropositive. Both conserved end residues are part of each CDR3. A D gene is named only where the DNA matches it firmly. Not all rows give a size; the values are once, few, many and, for expanded clones, a class.

d_gene,v_gene,abundance,j_gene,len,CDR3nt,CDR3aa
TRBD1,TRBV5-4,NA,TRBJ2-3,14,TGTGCCAGCGGGACAGCTCTGTACACAGATACGCAGTATTTT,CASGTALYTDTQYF
NA,TRBV28,NA,TRBJ1-4,16,TGTGCCAGCAGTTTATTCGGGGAGGCAACTAATGAAAAACTGTTTTTT,CASSLFGEATNEKLFF
NA,TRBV19,NA,TRBJ2-1,16,TGTGCCAGTAGTGCCCGCGGCGTAGGCGGGGACAGCATTCAGTTCTTC,CASSARGVGGDSIQFF
TRBD1,TRBV7-6,NA,TRBJ2-2,19,TGTGCCAGCAGCCCTAGTGGATCAGGGGGTCTCAACTGGACCGGGGAGCTGTTTTTT,CASSPSGSGGLNWTGELFF
TRBD1,TRBV5-1,NA,TRBJ1-1,17,TGCGCCAGCAGAAAACTGAACCTGGGACAGGGGAGCACTGAAGCTTTCTTT,CASRKLNLGQGSTEAFF
TRBD2,TRBV6-4,NA,TRBJ2-3,20,TGTGCCAGCAGTGATCGGGTGACTAGCGGGAGCGATCCCGACACAGATACGCAGTATTTT,CASSDRVTSGSDPDTDTQYF
NA,TRBV5-5,few,TRBJ2-3,18,TGTGCCAGCAGCTTGGACCCACCTTTTCAGGTACTCACAGATACGCAGTATTTT,CASSLDPPFQVLTDTQYF
NA,TRBV4-1,NA,TRBJ2-5,12,TGCGCCAGCAGCCAAGAATCGGAGACCCAGTACTTC,CASSQESETQYF
NA,TRBV11-2,once,TRBJ2-1,13,TGTGCCACCGCCCGACAGGAGTACAATGAGCAGTTCTTC,CATARQEYNEQFF
NA,TRBV29-1,NA,TRBJ2-2,13,TGCAGCGTTATGCGGGCGAACACCGGGGAGCTGTTTTTT,CSVMRANTGELFF
TRBD1,TRBV7-3,NA,TRBJ1-4,12,TGTGCCAGCACCACTCCAGGGGGAAAACTGTTTTTT,CASTTPGGKLFF
TRBD1,TRBV11-3,NA,TRBJ2-2,16,TGTGCCAGCAGCCCCTACAGGGGGCGCAACACCGGGGAGCTGTTTTTT,CASSPYRGRNTGELFF
TRBD1,TRBV5-6,NA,TRBJ2-7,15,TGTGCCAGCAGCTCCGGGGACAGGGCATTCATCGAGCAGTACTTC,CASSSGDRAFIEQYF
NA,TRBV5-1,few,TRBJ1-4,16,TGCGCCAGCAGCTTTTCAGGGCGGATAACTAATGAAAAACTGTTTTTT,CASSFSGRITNEKLFF
NA,TRBV5-1,NA,TRBJ2-2,18,TGCGCCAGCAGCCGCATGGGCCGGGACTGGACGAACACCGGGGAGCTGTTTTTT,CASSRMGRDWTNTGELFF
TRBD1,TRBV5-4,few,TRBJ2-7,16,TGTGCCAGCAGCTCCGGGACAGGGCCTACATCCTACGAGCAGTACTTC,CASSSGTGPTSYEQYF
TRBD1,TRBV10-1,once,TRBJ1-6,14,TGCGCCAGCAAGGACAGGGAAAGTAATTCACCCCTCCACTTT,CASKDRESNSPLHF
TRBD1,TRBV5-1,NA,TRBJ1-1,14,TGCGCCAGCAGCATCGGACAGGGGGTCACTGAAGCTTTCTTT,CASSIGQGVTEAFF
NA,TRBV19,NA,TRBJ2-2,15,TGTGCCAGTAGTATTCAGGATGTTGGCACCGGGGAGCTGTTTTTT,CASSIQDVGTGELFF
NA,TRBV11-2,NA,TRBJ1-3,17,TGTGCCAGCAGCTTCAGACTCATATCTAACTCTGGAAACACCATATATTTT,CASSFRLISNSGNTIYF
NA,TRBV7-9,NA,TRBJ1-2,15,TGTGCCAGCAGCCGACTCGCAGGGTTTAACTATGGCTACACCTTC,CASSRLAGFNYGYTF
TRBD1,TRBV6-6,NA,TRBJ2-7,15,TGTGCCAGCAGTTACAACAGGGGTTACTCCTACGAGCAGTACTTC,CASSYNRGYSYEQYF
TRBD1,TRBV7-2,NA,TRBJ1-4,15,TGTGCCAGCAGCTTATATGGACAGGGGAATGAAAAACTGTTTTTT,CASSLYGQGNEKLFF
NA,TRBV14,once,TRBJ2-1,17,TGTGCCAGCAGCCGCATCCCCGGTGGCCCAACGGAGAATGAGCAGTTCTTC,CASSRIPGGPTENEQFF
NA,TRBV15,NA,TRBJ1-3,13,TGTGCCACCAGCATCGCGCCTGGAAACACCATATATTTT,CATSIAPGNTIYF
NA,TRBV2,NA,TRBJ1-5,14,TGTGCCAGCAGATACGGGAATAGCAATCAGCCCCAGCATTTT,CASRYGNSNQPQHF
TRBD1,TRBV2,once,TRBJ2-3,14,TGTGCCACCCATGAGGGACAGGGCCCAGATACGCAGTATTTT,CATHEGQGPDTQYF
NA,TRBV13,NA,TRBJ1-1,13,TGTGCCAGCAGCTCTGAGGGCAGGGGTGAAGCTTTCTTT,CASSSEGRGEAFF
TRBD2,TRBV4-1,NA,TRBJ2-7,15,TGCGCCAGCAGCGAAAGACTAGCGGGGATCTACGAGCAGTACTTC,CASSERLAGIYEQYF
NA,TRBV5-4,NA,TRBJ2-7,16,TGTGCCAGCAGCTTGGATGGGGCTCTAGAGCCGGGCGAGCAGTACTTC,CASSLDGALEPGEQYF
NA,TRBV7-9,NA,TRBJ2-5,18,TGTGCCAGCAGCTTAGGTCGGTGGTTGGGCAGGGAGGTGGAGACCCAGTACTTC,CASSLGRWLGREVETQYF
NA,TRBV14,NA,TRBJ2-1,14,TGTGCCAGCGCCCGTTTGGAGCGGGACAATGAGCAGTTCTTC,CASARLERDNEQFF
NA,TRBV4-2,NA,TRBJ1-1,15,TGTGCCAGCAGCCAAGATGGAGGGAGGGACACTGAAGCTTTCTTT,CASSQDGGRDTEAFF
TRBD1,TRBV29-1,few,TRBJ2-5,13,TGCAGCGTCTCGACGGACAGGCAAGAGACCCAGTACTTC,CSVSTDRQETQYF
NA,TRBV7-8,NA,TRBJ2-7,16,TGTGCCAGCAGCCACATCTACGACCAGGGTACCTACGAGCAGTACTTC,CASSHIYDQGTYEQYF
NA,TRBV28,NA,TRBJ2-3,14,TGTGCCAGCAGTACAGCCCTAGGGGGAGATACACAGTATTTT,CASSTALGGDTQYF
TRBD2,TRBV5-1,NA,TRBJ2-3,17,TGCGCCAGCAGCTTGTCCAGACTAGCGGGGAACACAGATACGCAGTATTTT,CASSLSRLAGNTDTQYF
TRBD1,TRBV13,NA,TRBJ1-2,14,TGTGCCAGCAGCTTCGGACAGGGGGCAACTGGCTACACCTTC,CASSFGQGATGYTF